This TCR beta chain was sequenced during a study of blood T cells in healthy people across ages. Primed by a sample-barcoded 5' primer and a J-beta primer mix, a second PCR proceeded for about 7 to 11 cycles. TCRdb used MiXCR to reprocess the 5' RACE reads, holding one entry per CDR3 protein. The data show roughly 930,000 distinct CDR3 sequences, roughly 52% seen once. Trimming shortened V by 10 bases and J by 3 bases, and 13 bases separated the two germline ends. The CDR3 extends over 13 amino acids. Germline CDR1 MNHEY, CDR2 SVGEGT. V and J are TRBV6-2 or TRBV6-3 and TRBJ2-1, with D tentatively TRBD1 (6 bases). Input material: blood. The receptor's source is a man aged 30 to 39 in good health. The CDR3: CATIRTDYNEQFF. CDR3 in DNA: TGTGCCACCATAAGGACAGACTACAATGAGCAGTTCTTC.